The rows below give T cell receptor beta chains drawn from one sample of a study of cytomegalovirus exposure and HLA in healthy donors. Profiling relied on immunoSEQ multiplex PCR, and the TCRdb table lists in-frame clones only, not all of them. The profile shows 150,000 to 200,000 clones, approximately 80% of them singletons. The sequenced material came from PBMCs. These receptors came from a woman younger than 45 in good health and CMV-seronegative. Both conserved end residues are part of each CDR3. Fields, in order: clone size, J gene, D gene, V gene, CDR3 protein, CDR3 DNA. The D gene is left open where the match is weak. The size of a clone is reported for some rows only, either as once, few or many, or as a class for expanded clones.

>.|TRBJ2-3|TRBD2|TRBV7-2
CASSFGLADTDTQYF
TGTGCCAGCAGCTTTGGACTAGCGGACACAGATACGCAGTATTTT
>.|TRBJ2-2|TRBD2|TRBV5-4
CASSSPGPGLAGVHGELFF
TGTGCCAGCAGCTCCCCCGGGCCGGGACTAGCGGGAGTACACGGGGAGCTGTTTTTT
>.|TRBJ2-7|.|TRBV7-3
CASSLQPSSSYEQYF
TGTGCCAGCAGCCTACAGCCCAGTAGCTCCTACGAGCAGTACTTC
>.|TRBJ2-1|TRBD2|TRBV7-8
CASSANPGLGTNEQFF
TGTGCCAGCAGCGCAAACCCGGGACTAGGGACCAATGAGCAGTTCTTC
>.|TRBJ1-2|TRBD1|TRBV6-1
CASSEDGDRGSLYGYTF
TGTGCCAGCAGTGAAGACGGGGACAGGGGATCCCTCTATGGCTACACCTTC
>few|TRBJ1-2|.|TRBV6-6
CASSYSAAGVGYGYTF
TGTGCCAGCAGTTACTCCGCGGCGGGGGTGGGCTATGGCTACACCTTC
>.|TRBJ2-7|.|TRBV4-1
CASSQVGQGTYEQYF
TGCGCCAGCAGCCAAGTCGGCCAGGGGACCTACGAGCAGTACTTC
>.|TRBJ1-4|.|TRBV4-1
CASSQSLTAPGEKLFF
TGCGCCAGCAGCCAATCACTGACAGCTCCCGGGGAAAAACTGTTTTTT
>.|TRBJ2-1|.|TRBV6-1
CASSGQAAYNEQFF
TGTGCCAGCAGTGGGCAAGCGGCATACAATGAGCAGTTCTTC
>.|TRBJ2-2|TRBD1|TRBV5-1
CASSSSPGQRGTGELFF
TGCGCCAGCAGCTCGTCTCCGGGACAGAGAGGTACCGGGGAGCTGTTTTTT
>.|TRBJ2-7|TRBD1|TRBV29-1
CSVGTGAYEQYF
TGCAGCGTCGGGACAGGCGCCTACGAGCAGTACTTC
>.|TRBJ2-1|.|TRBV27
CASSGSAGAGEQFF
TGTGCCAGCAGCGGGTCGGCGGGGGCTGGTGAGCAGTTCTTC
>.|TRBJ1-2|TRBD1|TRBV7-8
CASSLAAQGAHGYTF
TGTGCCAGCAGCTTAGCCGCTCAGGGGGCGCATGGCTACACCTTC
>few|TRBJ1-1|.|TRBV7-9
CASSFSGAGTEAFF
TGTGCCAGCAGCTTTTCTGGGGCCGGCACTGAAGCTTTCTTT
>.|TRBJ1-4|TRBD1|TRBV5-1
CASSPRQGALREKLFF
TGCGCCAGCAGCCCCCGACAGGGGGCGCTTCGGGAAAAACTGTTTTTT
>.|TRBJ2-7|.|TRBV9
CASSVEEGYEQYF
TGTGCCAGCAGCGTAGAAGAGGGCTACGAGCAGTACTTC
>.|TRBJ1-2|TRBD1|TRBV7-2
CASSRLGSNRGTNYGYTF
TGTGCCAGCAGCCGGTTAGGGTCGAACAGGGGAACTAACTATGGCTACACCTTC
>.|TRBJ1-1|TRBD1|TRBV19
CASSSNRGGWTEAFF
TGTGCCAGTAGTAGTAACAGGGGAGGTTGGACTGAAGCTTTCTTT
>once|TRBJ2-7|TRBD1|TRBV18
CASSLGQGSYEQYF
TGTGCCAGCTCACTCGGACAGGGGTCCTACGAGCAGTACTTC
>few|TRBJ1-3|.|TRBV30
CAWSPGIFSGNTIYF
TGTGCCTGGAGTCCGGGGATTTTCTCTGGAAACACCATATATTTT
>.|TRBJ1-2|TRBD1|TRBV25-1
CASSTGTGVLFDGYTF
TGTGCCAGCAGTACCGGGACAGGGGTTCTATTTGATGGCTACACCTTC